These T cell receptor beta chains were read from a single sample in a study of blood T cell repertoires in COVID-19. The method was immunoSEQ multiplex PCR; TCRdb's version includes in-frame clones alone and lacks a portion of them. The table lists about 430,000 clones, around 90% of them singletons. What was sequenced was peripheral blood. The source is a man aged 18-30 years with COVID-19, enrolled during active disease. Both conserved end residues are part of each CDR3. A D gene is named only where the DNA matches it firmly. Not every row has a clone size; where given, it reads once, few, many or a size class.

j_gene | v_gene | abundance | d_gene | CDR3nt | CDR3aa
TRBJ2-1 | TRBV6-5 | NA | TRBD1 | TGTGCCAGCAGTTACGGGACAGGGCCCCGAAATGAGCAGTTCTTC | CASSYGTGPRNEQFF
TRBJ1-1 | TRBV5-1 | NA | NA | TGCGCCAGCAGGGGTGTAGGGGCGCCGAACACTGAAGCTTTCTTT | CASRGVGAPNTEAFF
TRBJ2-7 | TRBV10-2 | NA | NA | TGCGCCAGTGGATCCGGTACAGCCTACGAGCAGTACTTC | CASGSGTAYEQYF
TRBJ2-3 | TRBV3-1/TRBV3-2 | NA | NA | TGTGCCAGCGCAGGGGAGCCAGATACGCAGTATTTT | CASAGEPDTQYF
TRBJ2-7 | TRBV6-5 | NA | TRBD1 | TGTGCCAGCAGGGCTGGACAGGGGTCCTACGAGCAGTACTTC | CASRAGQGSYEQYF
TRBJ2-2 | TRBV7-8 | once | TRBD2 | TGTGCCAGCAGCCCTAGACTAGCGGGGGTTACCGGGGAGCTGTTTTTT | CASSPRLAGVTGELFF
TRBJ2-7 | TRBV18 | NA | TRBD1 | TGTGCCAGCCACGATGACGACAGGGGGTTAAACGAGCAGTACTTC | CASHDDDRGLNEQYF
TRBJ2-1 | TRBV2 | NA | TRBD2 | TGTGCCAGCAGTGAAAGAGTCCCGGGGGGGCAGTTCTTC | CASSERVPGGQFF
TRBJ1-1 | TRBV30 | NA | TRBD1 | TGTGCCTGGATTAGGGGGCTGGGGGAAGCTTTCTTT | CAWIRGLGEAFF
TRBJ2-1 | TRBV13 | NA | TRBD2 | TGTGCCAGCAGCTTACCCCCGGGGGGGGGTGAGCAGTTCTTC | CASSLPPGGGEQFF
TRBJ2-3 | TRBV2 | few | NA | TGTGCCAGCATACTAAGCCTCCCAGATACGCAGTATTTT | CASILSLPDTQYF
TRBJ2-7 | TRBV28 | NA | TRBD2 | TGTGCCTCTAAAGGCGGCGGGAGCTCCTACGAGCAGTACTTC | CASKGGGSSYEQYF
TRBJ2-5 | TRBV11-3 | NA | NA | TGTGCCAGCAGCATCGTCGGGGGAGGACAGACCCAGTACTTC | CASSIVGGGQTQYF
TRBJ1-3 | TRBV18 | NA | NA | TGTGCCAGCTCACCGGACACAAACTCTGGAAACACCATATATTTT | CASSPDTNSGNTIYF
TRBJ1-2 | TRBV27 | NA | TRBD1 | TGTGCCAGCAGTTTAAAAGACAGGGGCGGCAACTATGGCTACACCTTC | CASSLKDRGGNYGYTF
TRBJ2-3 | TRBV2 | NA | NA | TGTGCCAGCAGTGAAACGGAGAGCACAGATACGCAGTATTTT | CASSETESTDTQYF
TRBJ2-2 | TRBV12-3/TRBV12-4 | NA | NA | TGTGCCAGCAGGCGCGGGACGACCGGGGAGCTGTTTTTT | CASRRGTTGELFF
TRBJ2-2 | TRBV7-9 | NA | TRBD2 | TGTGCCAGTACCCAAAGCGGGGCATGGAACACCGGGGAGCTGTTTTTT | CASTQSGAWNTGELFF
TRBJ2-3 | TRBV4-1 | once | TRBD2 | TGCGCCAGCAGCTACTGGACTAGCGGCACAGATACGCAGTATTTT | CASSYWTSGTDTQYF
TRBJ1-1 | TRBV30 | NA | NA | TGTGCCTGGACGCGTAACAGTTTGAACACTGAAGCTTTCTTT | CAWTRNSLNTEAFF
TRBJ2-2 | TRBV5-1 | NA | TRBD2 | TGCGCCAGCAGCTTGGCGGGGGGGCCCGGGGAGCTGTTTTTT | CASSLAGGPGELFF
TRBJ1-1 | TRBV2 | NA | NA | TGTGCCACCGGACAGAGGAACACTGAAGCTTTCTTT | CATGQRNTEAFF
TRBJ2-7 | TRBV2 | NA | TRBD2 | TGTGCCAGCAGTGGGGATAGCGGGGCGTACGAGCAGTACTTC | CASSGDSGAYEQYF
TRBJ1-2 | TRBV19 | NA | NA | TGTGCCAGTAGTAGCAGACAGGAATGGAGTAGTGGCTACACCTTC | CASSSRQEWSSGYTF
TRBJ2-5 | TRBV14 | NA | NA | TGTGCCAGCAGCCGCCTGCGGGACCAAGAGACCCAGTACTTC | CASSRLRDQETQYF
TRBJ2-1 | TRBV11-2 | few | NA | TGTGCCAGCAGCTTAGGGGGGCGGGAGTTCAATGAGCAGTTCTTC | CASSLGGREFNEQFF
TRBJ1-5 | TRBV6-6 | NA | NA | TGTGCCAGCAGTCTTGTTATGGGGGCGTCGGTTGGTCAGCCCCAGCATTTT | CASSLVMGASVGQPQHF
TRBJ1-5 | TRBV5-5 | NA | TRBD1 | TGTGCCAGCAGCTTGGGGGGACAGCTGTATAGCAATCAGCCCCAGCATTTT | CASSLGGQLYSNQPQHF
TRBJ1-1 | TRBV2 | few | TRBD1 | TGTGCCAGCAGTTCCCGGACAGGGACGACTGAAGCTTTCTTT | CASSSRTGTTEAFF
TRBJ1-1 | TRBV6-2/TRBV6-3 | NA | TRBD1 | TGTGCCAGCAGTTATCAGACAGGGTTAGCTGAAGCTTTCTTT | CASSYQTGLAEAFF
TRBJ1-2 | TRBV2 | once | NA | TGTGCCAGCAGCAAAGAGAACAGGGCAGTTCATGGCTACACCTTC | CASSKENRAVHGYTF
TRBJ2-7 | TRBV10-1 | NA | NA | TGCGCCAGCTCAGGGGACCGGTCCTACGAGCAGTACTTC | CASSGDRSYEQYF
TRBJ2-3 | TRBV5-1 | NA | NA | TGCGCCAGCAGCGCCCGACAGGACACAGATACGCAGTATTTT | CASSARQDTDTQYF
TRBJ2-2 | TRBV11-3 | NA | NA | TGTGCCAGCAGCCCACGCGGCTTCGGGGAGCTGTTTTTT | CASSPRGFGELFF
TRBJ2-5 | TRBV4-2 | NA | NA | TGTGCCAGCAGCCAAGACAACGGACTCATGGAGACCCAGTACTTC | CASSQDNGLMETQYF
TRBJ2-2 | TRBV2 | NA | TRBD1 | TGTGCCAGCAGTGAAACGGGTGAGGGGGCAGACACCGGGGAGCTGTTTTTT | CASSETGEGADTGELFF
TRBJ1-3 | TRBV4-2 | NA | NA | TGTGCCAGCAGCACCCGGGAGGCCTCTGGAAACACCATATATTTT | CASSTREASGNTIYF
TRBJ2-3 | TRBV7-2 | NA | TRBD2 | TGTGCCAGCAGCTTCGACGGGGGGGCAGTTACGCAGTATTTT | CASSFDGGAVTQYF
TRBJ2-3 | TRBV5-3 | NA | NA | TGTGCCAGAACCCCGTTGCGGGACCCAATTACGCAGTATTTT | CARTPLRDPITQYF
TRBJ2-2 | TRBV2 | NA | TRBD2 | TGTGCCAGCAAGGCTGGGCTAGCGGGAGAGCTGTTTTTT | CASKAGLAGELFF
TRBJ1-1 | TRBV4-1 | NA | NA | TGCGCCAGCAGCCAAGATCGGGAGAACACTGAAGCTTTCTTT | CASSQDRENTEAFF
TRBJ1-1 | TRBV9 | NA | NA | TGTGCCAGCAACCCAGGTTTCGAGAACACTGAAGCTTTCTTT | CASNPGFENTEAFF
TRBJ2-1 | TRBV30 | NA | TRBD2 | TGTGCCTGGGAAACTAGCGCAGTATACAATGAGCAGTTCTTC | CAWETSAVYNEQFF
TRBJ2-2 | TRBV7-3 | NA | NA | TGTGCCAGCAGCAAAGAGGGACAGAACACCGGGGAGCTGTTTTTT | CASSKEGQNTGELFF
TRBJ2-7 | TRBV30 | NA | TRBD1 | TGTGCCTGGAGTCGGGACAGCCTCTACGAGCAGTACTTC | CAWSRDSLYEQYF
TRBJ1-5 | TRBV19 | NA | NA | TGTGCCAGCCAACAGGGCCATAGCAATCAGCCCCAGCATTTT | CASQQGHSNQPQHF
TRBJ2-5 | TRBV19 | NA | NA | TGTGCCAGTACTCTGGACAGAATCAGGGAGACCCAGTACTTC | CASTLDRIRETQYF
TRBJ1-6 | TRBV28 | NA | NA | TGTGCCAGCAGCCTCTCCTATAATTCACCCCTCCACTTT | CASSLSYNSPLHF
TRBJ1-6 | TRBV27 | NA | NA | TGTGCCAGCAGTGTTGCTGGCGGGGCTCGAAATTCACCCCTCCACTTT | CASSVAGGARNSPLHF
TRBJ1-5 | TRBV6-1 | NA | TRBD1 | TGTGCCAGCAGTGAAGTAGGTGGACAGGGAAGCAATCAGCCCCAGCATTTT | CASSEVGGQGSNQPQHF
TRBJ1-2 | TRBV2 | NA | NA | TGTGCCAGCGAAAGGGGGGGGAACTATGGCTACACCTTC | CASERGGNYGYTF
TRBJ2-7 | TRBV25-1 | NA | NA | TGTGCCAGCAGTGAATATGGCAGGATCTACGAGCAGTACTTC | CASSEYGRIYEQYF
TRBJ2-7 | TRBV21-1 | NA | NA | TGTGCCAGCAGCAAAGTAAAGGGACAGAGGGGATCCTACGAGCAGTACTTC | CASSKVKGQRGSYEQYF
TRBJ2-5 | TRBV6-1 | once | NA | TGTGCCAGCAGTGAGATAGCGGTTCAAGAGACCCAGTACTTC | CASSEIAVQETQYF